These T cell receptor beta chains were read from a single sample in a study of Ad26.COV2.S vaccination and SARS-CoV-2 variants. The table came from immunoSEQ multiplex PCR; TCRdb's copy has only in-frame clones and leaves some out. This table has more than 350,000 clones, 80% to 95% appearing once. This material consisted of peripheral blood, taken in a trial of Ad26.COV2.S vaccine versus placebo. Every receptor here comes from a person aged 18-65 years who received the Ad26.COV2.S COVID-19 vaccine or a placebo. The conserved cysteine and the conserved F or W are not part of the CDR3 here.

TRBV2	ASSEQRSSYNEQF
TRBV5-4	ASRGAGGNYEQY
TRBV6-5	ASGDTGELF
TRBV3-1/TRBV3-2	ASSRGPSGDTQY
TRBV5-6	ASSSTGLEGYGYT
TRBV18	ASSPIKGNTEAF
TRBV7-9	ASSLGYEKLF
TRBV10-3	AIGTERRNSYEQY
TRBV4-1	ASSQNIARTGNTEAF
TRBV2	ASKGGVAEQF
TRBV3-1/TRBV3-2	ASSRTGRETQY
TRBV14	ASSPRENLREEQY
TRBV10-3	ATREDNQETQY
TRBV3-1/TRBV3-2	ASSQDPLAGYEQY
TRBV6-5	ARGGLAGGWETQY
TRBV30	AWKGFGSGGNPYNEQF
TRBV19	ATAWGGSNQPQH
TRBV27	ASSLLGGGPIDTQY
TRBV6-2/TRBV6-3	ASSRGTGPYEQY
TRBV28	ASSLLNTEAF
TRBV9	ASSVEGRRDSPLH
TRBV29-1	SVEVARGQVGTQY
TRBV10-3	AISQVGGTVAYEQY
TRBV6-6	ASSYTSGVETQY
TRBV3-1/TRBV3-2	ASSQERVVSRYEQY
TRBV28	ASRPPLYGYT
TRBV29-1	SAGPGSNQPQH
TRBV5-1	ASSLGVLNTGELF
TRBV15	ATSSPRASGNNEQF
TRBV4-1	ASSQDGGTSGSMRISYNEQF
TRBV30	AWSVGTGRKPQH
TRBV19	ASSEIGQGGPNEKLF
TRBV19	ASSPGTGYPYEQY
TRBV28	ANPSDREKCQPQH
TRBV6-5	ASSYSRGPGELF
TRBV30	AWSVINEQF
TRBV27	ASGLSGTDNEQF
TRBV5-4	ASRRDENTGELF
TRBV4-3	ASSQDSDRDEQY
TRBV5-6	ASIRQPLPYGYT
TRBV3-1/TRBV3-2	ASSQAGGPGELF
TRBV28	ASSSGPGDYGYT
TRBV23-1	ASSKSDTQY
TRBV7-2	ASSLRSELAYEQY
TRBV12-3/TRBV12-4	ASSQDHYEQY
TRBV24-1	ATSARDQMF
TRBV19	ASSQGTGIR
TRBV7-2	ASSLLATSGTSGELF
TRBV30	AWKSAHPGAEAF